This T cell receptor beta chain was observed in a study of shared clonotypes between healthy human individuals. Study-level results: Specimens sampled were limited to blood, with tissue repertoires likely differing. How much donors shared clonotypes was expected to be affected by sequencing depth. With few donors, the genetic and exposure-history diversity represented was limited.

Naive CD8 isolation took CD45RO-negative cells positively selected for CCR7 and excluded terminally differentiated effector memory CD45RA+ cells. In regard to this clone: Its antigen is currently unknown.

Germline values: CDR1 SGHDT, CDR2 YYEEEE. The ends were cut back, 0 bases at V and 5 bases at J, with 14 bases in the middle. This CDR3 region has 15 residues. Data came from immunoSEQ multiplex PCR; TCRdb stores just in-frame clones and leaves some out. The profile shows about 590,000 clones, roughly 95% of them singletons. The sequenced material came from naive CD8+ T cells sorted from blood. The V call is TRBV5-6, the J call TRBJ2-5; no reliable D call. The TCR was taken from a woman younger than 45 in good health. The chain's CDR3 is CASSLDDFEEETQYF. In nucleotides, the CDR3 is TGTGCCAGCAGCTTGGACGACTTTGAGGAGGAGACCCAGTACTTC. Supplemented by reference TRBV5-6 and TRBJ2-5, the full variable domain reads DAGVTQSPTHLIKTRGQQVTLRCSPKSGHDTVSWYQQALGQGPQFIFQYYEEEERQRGNFPDRFSGHQFPNYSSELNVNALLLGDSALYLCASSLDDFEEETQYFGPGTRLLVL.